The TCR beta chain under discussion was sequenced for a study of T-cell memory formation after mild COVID-19. The length of the CDR3 is 12 residues. V was pared by 7 bases and J by 5 bases, with 11 bases between. In germline, CDR1 is SNHLY, CDR2 FYNNEI. Study-level results: Pre-infection memory held some responding clones, suggesting pre-existing cross-reactive T cells responded. Contracting CD4+ clones sat mainly in CM and EM; CD8+ in EMRA. The second-wave clones peaking on day 37 were not confirmed as SARS-CoV-2-specific. Clones that contracted from day 15 to 85 had balanced CD4/CD8; later expanders were CD4+ biased.

TCRdb passed the 5' RACE reads through MiXCR, listing each CDR3 protein once. The sample lists roughly 300,000 distinct CDR3 sequences, 15% to 20% occurring once. About this clonotype itself: The antigen is undetermined.

The chain is built from TRBV2 and TRBJ2-5; D uncertain. The receptor comes from a man between 18 and 35 years old who had mild COVID-19 (a few samples of this study predate the infection). Cell type and time point are not known. The sequencing input was PBMCs or a T cell subset sorted from them (not recorded which). CDR3 coding DNA: TGTGCCAGCAAGTGGGGATGGGAGACCCAGTACTTC. This gives the protein CASKWGWETQYF.